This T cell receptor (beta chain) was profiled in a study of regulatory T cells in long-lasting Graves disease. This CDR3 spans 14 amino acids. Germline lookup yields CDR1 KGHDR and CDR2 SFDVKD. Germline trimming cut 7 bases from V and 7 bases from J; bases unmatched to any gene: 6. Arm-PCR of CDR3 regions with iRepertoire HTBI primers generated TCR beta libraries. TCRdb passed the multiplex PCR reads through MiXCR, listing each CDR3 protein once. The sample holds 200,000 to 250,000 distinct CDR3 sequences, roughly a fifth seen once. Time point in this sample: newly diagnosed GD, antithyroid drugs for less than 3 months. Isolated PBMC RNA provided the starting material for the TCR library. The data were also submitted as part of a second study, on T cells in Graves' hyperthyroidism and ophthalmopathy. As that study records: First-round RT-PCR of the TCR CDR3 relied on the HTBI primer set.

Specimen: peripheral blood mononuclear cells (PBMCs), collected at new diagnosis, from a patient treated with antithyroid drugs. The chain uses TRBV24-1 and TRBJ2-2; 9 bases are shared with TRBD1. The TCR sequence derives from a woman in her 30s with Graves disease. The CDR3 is CATRLQGADGELFF. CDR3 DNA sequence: TGTGCCACCAGATTACAGGGGGCTGACGGGGAGCTGTTTTTT.